A selection of T cell receptor beta chains follows, all from one sample in a study of cytomegalovirus exposure and HLA in healthy donors. Assay: immunoSEQ multiplex PCR; the TCRdb copy retains only in-frame clones and omits some. The data hold approximately 100,000 clones, with roughly 74% observed a single time. The specimen was PBMCs. These receptors originate from a woman aged 40-49 years in good health and CMV-seronegative. Both conserved end residues are part of each CDR3. D genes are given only for firm matches. Clone sizes are given selectively: once, few, many, or a class where the clone is expanded.

d_call	v_call	clone_size	j_call	cdr3_nt	cdr3_aa
TRBD2	TRBV4-3	NA	TRBJ2-2	TGCGCCAGCAGCCAAGAGCTAGCGGCCAAGACCGGGGAGCTGTTTTTT	CASSQELAAKTGELFF
TRBD2	TRBV5-1	NA	TRBJ2-3	TGCGCCAGCAGCAGGGACGGGACTAGCGGCACAGATACGCAGTATTTT	CASSRDGTSGTDTQYF
NA	TRBV12-5	NA	TRBJ1-1	TGTGCTAGTGGTTTGGGAGGGCCCAGCACTGAAGCTTTCTTT	CASGLGGPSTEAFF
TRBD2	TRBV5-1	NA	TRBJ2-3	TGCGCCAGCAGCTTGTTGGCGGGGGGGACAGATACGCAGTATTTT	CASSLLAGGTDTQYF
TRBD1	TRBV5-6	NA	TRBJ2-1	TGTGCCAGCAGCAACCGGGACAGCTCCTACAATGAGCAGTTCTTC	CASSNRDSSYNEQFF
NA	TRBV9	NA	TRBJ1-5	TGTGCCAGCAGCGTAGACAGGAATCAGCCCCAGCATTTT	CASSVDRNQPQHF
NA	TRBV29-1	NA	TRBJ2-5	TGCAGCGTTGAAGATGGCGAGGGTCAAGAGACCCAGTACTTC	CSVEDGEGQETQYF
NA	TRBV20-1	NA	TRBJ1-6	TGCAGTGCGAGCTCCCAACCCCCCCTCCACTTT	CSASSQPPLHF
TRBD1	TRBV19	NA	TRBJ2-3	TGTGCCAGTAGTCCACTACGAAAGGGGGCCCCGCGCACAGATACGCAGTATTTT	CASSPLRKGAPRTDTQYF
TRBD1	TRBV27	NA	TRBJ1-2	TGTGCCAGCAGTTTAAGGACAGGGATTAACTATGGCTACACCTTC	CASSLRTGINYGYTF
NA	TRBV5-1	once	TRBJ2-7	TGCGCCAGCAGCTTGATTGACTCCCACTACGAGCAGTACTTC	CASSLIDSHYEQYF
NA	TRBV18	few	TRBJ1-5	TGTGCCAGCTCACCACGTATGACGGGAAATCAGCCCCAGCATTTT	CASSPRMTGNQPQHF
TRBD1	TRBV10-3	NA	TRBJ2-3	TGTGCCATCAGTGACAGGGGGATCTTAGATACGCAGTATTTT	CAISDRGILDTQYF
TRBD2	TRBV19	NA	TRBJ2-5	TGTGCCAGTAGTCCGATTAGCGGGAGGGCCAGGGAGACCCAGTACTTC	CASSPISGRARETQYF
NA	TRBV27	NA	TRBJ2-1	TGTGCCAGCAGTTTATCCGTAGTGGTAGTGAATGAGCAGTTCTTC	CASSLSVVVVNEQFF
NA	TRBV11-2	NA	TRBJ1-3	TGTGCCAGCAGCCCACACCAAAGACAGGACTCTGGAAACACCATATATTTT	CASSPHQRQDSGNTIYF
NA	TRBV7-9	few	TRBJ2-7	TGTTCCAGCAGCACACAGGGTGGAGAGCAGTACTTC	CSSSTQGGEQYF
NA	TRBV29-1	NA	TRBJ2-5	TGCAGCGTGCGCCCTAAGAACCGATACCAAGAGACCCAGTACTTC	CSVRPKNRYQETQYF
NA	TRBV18	NA	TRBJ1-6	TGTGCCAGCTCACCCCCGGGAGGGGTAAATTCACCCCTCCACTTT	CASSPPGGVNSPLHF
NA	TRBV7-6	NA	TRBJ1-1	TGTGCCAGCAGCCGCGGGACGGACACTGAAGCTTTCTTT	CASSRGTDTEAFF
TRBD2	TRBV5-1	NA	TRBJ2-3	TGCGCCAGCAGCTTGGTCCTAGCGGGGGGAGATACGCAGTATTTT	CASSLVLAGGDTQYF
NA	TRBV21-1	NA	TRBJ1-6	TGTGCCAGCGCGGCGGGGACGGATTCACCCCTCCACTTT	CASAAGTDSPLHF
TRBD1	TRBV25-1	NA	TRBJ2-1	TGTGCCAGCAGTGCAAGGACAGGGTGGAATGAGCAGTTCTTC	CASSARTGWNEQFF
TRBD2	TRBV28	NA	TRBJ2-2	TGTGCCAGCAGTCACCGACTAGCGCGAACCGGGGAGCTGTTTTTT	CASSHRLARTGELFF
NA	TRBV9	NA	TRBJ2-7	TGTGCCAGCAGCCCCGGGGGAGCGAGCTACGAGCAGTACTTC	CASSPGGASYEQYF
NA	TRBV29-1	NA	TRBJ2-5	TGCAGCGTTGAACCCAACTCACCCCAAGAGACCCAGTACTTC	CSVEPNSPQETQYF
TRBD1	TRBV9	NA	TRBJ1-1	TGTGCCAGCAGCCCCCAGGGGGACACTGAAGCTTTCTTT	CASSPQGDTEAFF
NA	TRBV5-1	few	TRBJ2-2	TGCGCCAGCAGCTTGGCCCCCACAGGGAGCACCGGGGAGCTGTTTTTT	CASSLAPTGSTGELFF
NA	TRBV27	NA	TRBJ2-2	TGTGCCAGCAGTTTACTACGTAGCGTAGGCCTTAAAACCGGGGAGCTGTTTTTT	CASSLLRSVGLKTGELFF
TRBD2	TRBV6-1	NA	TRBJ2-3	TGTGCCAGCAGTGACGCGGGGGGGGTAGATACGCAGTATTTT	CASSDAGGVDTQYF
NA	TRBV29-1	NA	TRBJ2-3	TGCAGCGTCTCTGTATTCATTGGGCGCGGGTCCGATACGCAGTATTTT	CSVSVFIGRGSDTQYF
TRBD2	TRBV6-1	NA	TRBJ2-3	TGTGCCAGCAGGAGAGCGGGATCCACAGATACGCAGTATTTT	CASRRAGSTDTQYF